This entry lists 24 T cell receptor beta chains sequenced from one sample in a study of T-cell memory formation after mild COVID-19. TCRdb re-called the 5' RACE reads with MiXCR, one entry per CDR3 protein. The sample lists approximately 180,000 distinct CDR3 sequences, 16% occurring once. The sequenced sample was PBMCs or a T cell subset sorted from them (not recorded which). Receptors were obtained from an adult woman who had mild COVID-19 (a few samples of this study predate the infection). Cell type and time point are not known.

The V gene is TRBV7-9, the J gene TRBJ2-5, with 14 nucleotides matching TRBD2. The CDR3 spans 20 residues. Per the germline V gene, CDR1 is SEHNR and CDR2 is FQNEAQ (reference sequence). The J segment lost 2 bases and the V segment lost 5 bases, leaving 16 bases of the junction unmatched. In nucleotides, the CDR3 is TGTGCCAGCAGCATCTGGACTAGCGGGGGGACCCCCCGAAGTCAAGAGACCCAGTACTTC. Encoded protein: CASSIWTSGGTPRSQETQYF.

The chain links TRBV7-3 to TRBJ1-1, with unresolved D. Trimming took 5 bases from V and 1 from J, leaving 8 bases between them. Germline assignment: CDR1 SGHTA and CDR2 FQGTGA. There are 13 residues in the CDR3. CDR3 sequence (DNA): TGTGCCAGCAGCCGCGATGGGAACACTGAAGCTTTCTTT. Its translation: CASSRDGNTEAFF.

This clonotype has a handful of counts. The chain employs TRBV5-4 and TRBJ2-5; 7 bases are shared with TRBD1. The CDR3 totals 15 residues. The germline V gene has CDR1 SGHNT and CDR2 YYREEE (reference sequence). V was clipped by 4 bases and J by 2 bases; unmatched bases: 8. Here the CDR3 DNA reads TGTGCCAGCAGCGCCCCGGGACAGCGTCAAGAGACCCAGTACTTC. It is translated as CASSAPGQRQETQYF.

This clonotype has just a few counts. J is TRBJ2-1 and V is TRBV6-2 or TRBV6-3; D perhaps matches TRBD1 (6 bases). The CDR3 is 14 residues long. Germline loops: CDR1 MNHEY, CDR2 SVGEGT. V lost 5 bases and J lost 2, with 10 bases in between. CDR3 protein: CASSEAGAYNEQFF. The DNA for the CDR3 is TGTGCCAGCAGTGAGGCAGGGGCCTACAATGAGCAGTTCTTC.

This clonotype has just a few counts. This chain connects TRBV6-2 or TRBV6-3 to TRBJ2-1; D remains unclear. The CDR3 length is 14 residues. The germline gives CDR1 MNHEY, CDR2 SVGEGT. V dropped 6 bases and J dropped 3 bases, with 12 bases sitting between them. CDR3 nucleotide sequence: TGTGCCAGCAGCCTCCACGACTTCTACAATGAGCAGTTCTTC. It yields the protein CASSLHDFYNEQFF.

The chain is built from TRBV12-3 or TRBV12-4 and TRBJ1-6; D is perhaps TRBD1 (5 bases). Trimming cost V 3 bases and J 2 bases, with 11 bases left between them. The CDR3 is made up of 16 amino acids. The CDR3 is CASSFREVTYNSPLHF. The CDR3 region has the DNA TGTGCCAGCAGTTTCAGGGAGGTGACCTATAATTCACCCCTCCACTTT.

This clonotype was observed a handful of times. The chain uses TRBV7-9 and TRBJ2-7; possible D gene TRBD1, 6 bases. Germline CDR1 SEHNR, CDR2 FQNEAQ (reference sequence). The CDR3 totals 16 residues. V was shortened by 0 bases and J by 2 bases, with 14 bases between the two germline ends. CDR3 DNA: TGTGCCAGCAGCTTAGCGGGGGCAATCCCGGCCTACGAGCAGTACTTC. Its protein product is CASSLAGAIPAYEQYF.

The chain recombines TRBV27 with TRBJ1-4; 8 nucleotides line up with TRBD1. The CDR3 has 17 amino acids. V lost 5 bases and J lost 2; bases outside the gene matches: 10. The germline CDR1 and CDR2 sequences are MNHEY and SMNVEV (reference sequence). In DNA form, the CDR3 reads TGTGCCAGCAGTGTTGAATCAGGGGGCAAGACTAATGAAAAACTGTTTTTT. Its protein is CASSVESGGKTNEKLFF. Complete variable domain (other parts from reference TRBV27 and TRBJ1-4): EAQVTQNPRYLITVTGKKLTVTCSQNMNHEYMSWYRQDPGLGLRQIYYSMNVEVTDKGDVPEGYKVSRKEKRNFPLILESPSPNQTSLYFCASSVESGGKTNEKLFFGSGTQLSVL.

A few counts support this clonotype. The chain carries TRBV6-2 or TRBV6-3 and TRBJ2-2, with 9 bases lining up with TRBD2. Germline V gene lookup returns CDR1 MNHEY and CDR2 SVGEGT. This CDR3 contains 15 residues. V shed 7 bases and J 7 bases; nucleotides not matched to a gene: 10. This CDR3 is CASKTHSGRLGELFF. CDR3 in DNA: TGTGCCAGCAAAACCCACAGCGGGAGGCTCGGGGAGCTGTTTTTT.

The chain uses TRBV7-9 and TRBJ2-4; 7 nucleotides line up with TRBD1. This CDR3 contains 12 residues. Germline assignment: CDR1 SEHNR and CDR2 FQNEAQ (reference sequence). Losses at the gene ends were 2 bases for V and 13 bases for J; bases not matched to a gene: 5. CDR3 in amino acids: CASSLPEGAQYF. The CDR3 bases are TGTGCCAGCAGCTTACCTGAGGGGGCCCAGTACTTC.

This clonotype has more than one count but fewer than ten. V usage is TRBV15 and J usage is TRBJ2-2, with unresolved D. Trimming took 0 bases from V and 1 from J, leaving 9 bases between them. The CDR3 length is 16 residues. Germline CDR1 LNHNV, CDR2 YYDKDF (reference sequence). The CDR3 loop reads CATSRDTVLNTGELFF. The CDR3 region has the DNA TGTGCCACCAGCAGAGACACAGTCCTGAACACCGGGGAGCTGTTTTTT.

This chain links TRBV5-1 with TRBJ1-1; possibly TRBD1 for D (6 bases). Germline CDR1 and CDR2: SGHRS and YFSETQ. This CDR3 is 14 amino acids long. Trimming stripped 7 bases from V and 0 bases from J, with 13 bases between. The CDR3 region has the DNA TGCGCCAGCGGGAAGGACAGCATGAACACTGAAGCTTTCTTT. It translates to CASGKDSMNTEAFF.

This clonotype was picked up a small number of times. CDR3 protein: CSVRDRALVGGYTF. Here the CDR3 DNA reads TGCAGCGTGAGAGACAGGGCCCTTGTGGGTGGCTACACCTTC. V gene TRBV29-1 combines with J gene TRBJ1-2, with TRBD1 matching over 7 bases. The germline V gene encodes CDR1 SQVTM and CDR2 ANQGSEA. V trimming: 6 bases; J trimming: 7 bases; junction bases outside the gene matches: 14. This CDR3 comprises 14 residues. Together with reference TRBV29-1 and TRBJ1-2, the CDR3 gives the full variable domain: SAVISQKPSRDICQRGTSLTIQCQVDSQVTMMFWYRQQPGQSLTLIATANQGSEATYESGFVIDKFPISRPNLTFSTLTVSNMSPEDSSIYLCSVRDRALVGGYTFGSGTRLTVV.

This clonotype was observed a few times. This chain links TRBV18 with TRBJ1-2; no reliable D call. This CDR3 spans 13 amino acids. V lost 6 bases, J lost 1 base, and 9 bases lay in between. Germline V CDR1 and CDR2: KGHSH, LQKENI. Written as DNA, the CDR3 is TGTGCCAGCTCCGCGGGGTTTAACTATGGCTACACCTTC. Protein sequence: CASSAGFNYGYTF.

This clonotype was counted a few times. J is TRBJ1-3 and V is TRBV29-1; D not resolved. This CDR3 spans 12 amino acids. CDR1 SQVTM and CDR2 ANQGSEA come from the germline V gene. V gave up 1 base and J gave up 1 base, with 2 bases separating them. In DNA, the CDR3 is TGCAGCGTTGAAGGGTCTGGAAACACCATATATTTT. As protein: CSVEGSGNTIYF.

The chain couples TRBV5-1 to TRBJ2-7; tentatively, D is TRBD1 (5 bases). The CDR3 runs 15 residues. Between the trimmed V and J ends, which lost 0 bases and 3 bases, there was a span of 13 bases. Looked up from germline, CDR1 is SGHRS and CDR2 is YFSETQ. The CDR3 coding sequence is TGCGCCAGCAGCTTGGAATCTCAGGGTATCTACGAGCAGTACTTC. This codes for CASSLESQGIYEQYF.

This chain connects TRBV18 to TRBJ2-7; D is ambiguous. Germline V lookup: CDR1 KGHSH, CDR2 LQKENI. The CDR3 is 13 amino acids. The V and J ends lost 5 bases and 0 bases respectively, with 8 bases between them. CDR3: CASSFGVSYEQYF. CDR3 nucleotides: TGTGCCAGCTCATTTGGGGTCTCCTACGAGCAGTACTTC. Full variable domain (missing parts from reference TRBV18 and TRBJ2-7): NAGVMQNPRHLVRRRGQEARLRCSPMKGHSHVYWYRQLPEEGLKFMVYLQKENIIDESGMPKERFSAEFPKEGPSILRIQQVVRGDSAAYFCASSFGVSYEQYFGPGTRLTVT.

The chain joins TRBV3-1 to TRBJ2-7; TRBD1 might be the D (7 bases). This CDR3 has 16 amino acids. V was shortened by 0 bases and J by 2 bases, with 14 bases between the two germline ends. Germline V gene sequence: CDR1 LGHDT, CDR2 YNNKEL (reference sequence). CDR3 DNA: TGTGCCAGCAGCCAAGATCTAGCGAGGGGGCCCTACGAGCAGTACTTC. It encodes CASSQDLARGPYEQYF.

This chain uses TRBV29-1 with TRBJ1-5; 10 bases match TRBD1. Germline V gives CDR1 SQVTM, CDR2 ANQGSEA. With 4 bases clipped from V and 9 bases from J, the junction kept 9 bases outside the gene matches. This CDR3 spans 14 amino acids. The CDR3, as DNA: TGCAGCGTTGTCCTAGCGGGACAGGGGAGGCCCCAGCATTTT. Amino acids: CSVVLAGQGRPQHF. Full variable domain (outside the CDR3, taken from reference TRBV29-1 and TRBJ1-5): SAVISQKPSRDICQRGTSLTIQCQVDSQVTMMFWYRQQPGQSLTLIATANQGSEATYESGFVIDKFPISRPNLTFSTLTVSNMSPEDSSIYLCSVVLAGQGRPQHFGDGTRLSIL.

The V call is TRBV7-2, the J call TRBJ1-2; TRBD1 matches 8 bases. CDR3 length: 17 residues. The V and J ends lost 0 bases and 2 bases, in that order; junction bases with no gene match: 8. Germline CDR1 is SGHTA and CDR2 is FQGNSA. This chain's CDR3 is CASSLAAGGQANYGYTF. CDR3 coding DNA: TGTGCCAGCAGCTTAGCGGCTGGGGGACAGGCAAACTATGGCTACACCTTC.

This chain uses TRBV5-6 with TRBJ1-2; D uncertain. Germline-derived CDR1 and CDR2 are SGHDT and YYEEEE. V dropped 4 bases and J dropped 2 bases, with 9 bases sitting between them. This CDR3 comprises 13 residues. The CDR3 reads CASSTDTNYGYTF. For the CDR3, the DNA is TGTGCCAGCAGCACCGACACCAACTATGGCTACACCTTC.

The chain is built from TRBV6-5 and TRBJ2-7, with D perhaps matching TRBD1 (5 bases). From germline, CDR1 is MNHEY and CDR2 SVGAGI. The CDR3 is made up of 16 amino acids. With 2 bases removed from V and 9 bases from J, the gap between germline ends came to 23 bases. CDR3: CASSYGADDPTPRQYF. In nucleotides, the CDR3 is TGTGCCAGCAGTTACGGGGCGGACGACCCAACTCCCCGGCAGTACTTC.

A few counts support this clonotype. The J gene is TRBJ2-5, the V gene TRBV12-3 or TRBV12-4; tentative D call: TRBD2 (6 bases). V lost 2 bases and J 4 bases, leaving 8 bases between the germline ends. The CDR3 covers 13 residues. CDR3 loop: CASSLTRGETQYF. DNA for the CDR3: TGTGCCAGCAGTTTAACGCGGGGAGAGACCCAGTACTTC.

This clonotype was seen ten or more times. The chain joins TRBV10-3 to TRBJ2-7; 7 nucleotides align to TRBD1. This CDR3 spans 14 amino acids. The V segment lost 3 bases and the J segment 0 bases; nucleotides outside the gene matches: 2. Germline V gene data show CDR1 as ENHRY and CDR2 as SYGVKD. CDR3: CAISEDRDSYEQYF. CDR3 bases: TGTGCCATCAGTGAAGACAGGGACTCCTACGAGCAGTACTTC.